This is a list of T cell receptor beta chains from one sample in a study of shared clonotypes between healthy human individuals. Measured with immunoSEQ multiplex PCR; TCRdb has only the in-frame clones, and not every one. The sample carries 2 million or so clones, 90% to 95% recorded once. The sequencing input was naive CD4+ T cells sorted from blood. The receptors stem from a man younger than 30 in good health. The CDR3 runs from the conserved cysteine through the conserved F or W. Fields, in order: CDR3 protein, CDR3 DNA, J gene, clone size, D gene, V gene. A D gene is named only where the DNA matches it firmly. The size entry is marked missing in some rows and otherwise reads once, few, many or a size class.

CDR3aa: CASSLAGSPDTQYF; CDR3nt: TGCGCCAGCAGCTTGGCGGGGTCCCCAGATACGCAGTATTTT; j_gene: TRBJ2-3; abundance: .; d_gene: .; v_gene: TRBV5-1
CDR3aa: CSAPFYEQYF; CDR3nt: TGCAGTGCTCCTTTCTACGAGCAGTACTTC; j_gene: TRBJ2-7; abundance: .; d_gene: .; v_gene: TRBV20-1
CDR3aa: CASYRTGEDGYTF; CDR3nt: TGTGCCAGCTACCGGACAGGGGAGGATGGCTACACCTTC; j_gene: TRBJ1-2; abundance: .; d_gene: TRBD1; v_gene: TRBV28
CDR3aa: CASSESRDRVYGYTF; CDR3nt: TGTGCCAGCAGTGAAAGCCGGGACAGGGTCTATGGCTACACCTTC; j_gene: TRBJ1-2; abundance: .; d_gene: TRBD1; v_gene: TRBV2
CDR3aa: CASSDWETQYF; CDR3nt: TGTGCCAGCAGTGACTGGGAGACCCAGTACTTC; j_gene: TRBJ2-5; abundance: once; d_gene: .; v_gene: TRBV25-1
CDR3aa: CASSLEAASSYEQYF; CDR3nt: TGTGCCAGCAGCTTAGAAGCGGCGTCGTCCTACGAGCAGTACTTC; j_gene: TRBJ2-7; abundance: .; d_gene: .; v_gene: TRBV7-2
CDR3aa: CASSIGTGKNQPQHF; CDR3nt: TGTGCCAGTAGTATCGGGACAGGGAAAAATCAGCCCCAGCATTTT; j_gene: TRBJ1-5; abundance: .; d_gene: TRBD1; v_gene: TRBV19
CDR3aa: CASSQPPGTMWNSPLHF; CDR3nt: TGCGCCAGCAGCCAGCCCCCGGGGACAATGTGGAATTCACCCCTCCACTTT; j_gene: TRBJ1-6; abundance: .; d_gene: .; v_gene: TRBV4-1
CDR3aa: CASSFAGTGAHEQYF; CDR3nt: TGTGCCAGCAGCTTCGCAGGGACAGGTGCCCACGAGCAGTACTTC; j_gene: TRBJ2-7; abundance: .; d_gene: TRBD1; v_gene: TRBV7-2
CDR3aa: CASRSQGRNTGELFF; CDR3nt: TGTGCCAGCAGATCCCAGGGGAGGAACACCGGGGAGCTGTTTTTT; j_gene: TRBJ2-2; abundance: .; d_gene: .; v_gene: TRBV2
CDR3aa: CASSPAENTGELFF; CDR3nt: TGTGCCAGCTCACCAGCAGAGAACACCGGGGAGCTGTTTTTT; j_gene: TRBJ2-2; abundance: .; d_gene: .; v_gene: TRBV18
CDR3aa: CAWSSGRTSGANVLTF; CDR3nt: TGTGCCTGGAGCTCGGGACGTACCTCTGGGGCCAACGTCCTGACTTTC; j_gene: TRBJ2-6; abundance: .; d_gene: .; v_gene: TRBV30
CDR3aa: CASSSTGGLNTGELFF; CDR3nt: TGTGCCAGCTCGTCTACAGGGGGTCTAAATACCGGGGAGCTGTTTTTT; j_gene: TRBJ2-2; abundance: .; d_gene: TRBD1; v_gene: TRBV18
CDR3aa: CASSVYVAGGQGTYEQYF; CDR3nt: TGTGCCAGCAGCGTATACGTAGCGGGAGGACAGGGTACCTACGAGCAGTACTTC; j_gene: TRBJ2-7; abundance: .; d_gene: TRBD2; v_gene: TRBV9
CDR3aa: CAISGQGLGDTQYF; CDR3nt: TGTGCCATCAGTGGTCAGGGGTTGGGAGATACGCAGTATTTT; j_gene: TRBJ2-3; abundance: once; d_gene: .; v_gene: TRBV10-3
CDR3aa: CASSSFGKNTEAFF; CDR3nt: TGTGCCAGCAGCTCCTTTGGGAAGAACACTGAAGCTTTCTTT; j_gene: TRBJ1-1; abundance: .; d_gene: .; v_gene: TRBV7-2
CDR3aa: CASSWKTGAFTDTQYF; CDR3nt: TGCGCCAGCAGCTGGAAAACCGGGGCCTTCACAGATACGCAGTATTTT; j_gene: TRBJ2-3; abundance: once; d_gene: .; v_gene: TRBV5-1
CDR3aa: CASSLVSYSYNEQFF; CDR3nt: TGCGCCAGCAGCTTGGTAAGTTACTCCTACAATGAGCAGTTCTTC; j_gene: TRBJ2-1; abundance: .; d_gene: .; v_gene: TRBV5-1
CDR3aa: CASSRKVQGAGYNEQFF; CDR3nt: TGTGCCAGCAGCCGGAAAGTCCAGGGGGCTGGTTACAATGAGCAGTTCTTC; j_gene: TRBJ2-1; abundance: .; d_gene: TRBD1; v_gene: TRBV5-4
CDR3aa: CASSPHGSSAYTDTQYF; CDR3nt: TGTGCCAGCAGCCCACACGGAAGCTCAGCCTACACAGATACGCAGTATTTT; j_gene: TRBJ2-3; abundance: .; d_gene: .; v_gene: TRBV7-3
CDR3aa: CASSYSGTGYNQPQHF; CDR3nt: TGTGCCAGCAGTTACTCGGGGACAGGGTACAATCAGCCCCAGCATTTT; j_gene: TRBJ1-5; abundance: .; d_gene: TRBD1; v_gene: TRBV6-5
CDR3aa: CASSLAKQGKYF; CDR3nt: TGTGCCAGCAGCTTGGCCAAGCAGGGAAAGTACTTC; j_gene: TRBJ2-7; abundance: .; d_gene: .; v_gene: TRBV5-6
CDR3aa: CASSYEPPGLRTDTQYF; CDR3nt: TGCGCCAGCAGCTATGAACCCCCGGGACTACGAACAGATACGCAGTATTTT; j_gene: TRBJ2-3; abundance: .; d_gene: TRBD2; v_gene: TRBV5-1
CDR3aa: CASSNGSDRFEPYEQYF; CDR3nt: TGCGCCAGCAGCAACGGGTCCGATCGATTCGAGCCCTACGAGCAGTACTTC; j_gene: TRBJ2-7; abundance: once; d_gene: .; v_gene: TRBV5-1
CDR3aa: CASSLVVGRGTDTQYF; CDR3nt: TGCGCCAGCAGCTTGGTAGTCGGCAGGGGAACAGATACGCAGTATTTT; j_gene: TRBJ2-3; abundance: .; d_gene: .; v_gene: TRBV5-1
CDR3aa: CASSEGAGLTVQPQHF; CDR3nt: TGTGCCAGCAGTGAAGGTGCGGGGCTAACGGTTCAGCCCCAGCATTTT; j_gene: TRBJ1-5; abundance: few; d_gene: .; v_gene: TRBV6-1
CDR3aa: CASSGGQGSTGELFF; CDR3nt: TGTGCCAGCAGCGGGGGACAGGGGAGCACCGGGGAGCTGTTTTTT; j_gene: TRBJ2-2; abundance: .; d_gene: TRBD1; v_gene: TRBV9
CDR3aa: CASSIVQGAHYEQYF; CDR3nt: TGTGCCAGTAGTATAGTGCAGGGGGCCCACTACGAGCAGTACTTC; j_gene: TRBJ2-7; abundance: .; d_gene: TRBD1; v_gene: TRBV19
CDR3aa: CATSGHDEQFF; CDR3nt: TGTGCCACCTCGGGCCATGATGAGCAGTTCTTC; j_gene: TRBJ2-1; abundance: .; d_gene: .; v_gene: TRBV7-9
CDR3aa: CASGGGQETQYF; CDR3nt: TGTGCCAGCGGGGGGGGCCAAGAGACCCAGTACTTC; j_gene: TRBJ2-5; abundance: .; d_gene: TRBD2; v_gene: TRBV7-2
CDR3aa: CASSFGTRSTDTQYF; CDR3nt: TGTGCCAGCAGCTTCGGGACTCGCAGCACAGATACGCAGTATTTT; j_gene: TRBJ2-3; abundance: .; d_gene: .; v_gene: TRBV11-2
CDR3aa: CASSLRGGGADTQYF; CDR3nt: TGCGCCAGCAGCTTACGGGGGGGCGGCGCAGATACGCAGTATTTT; j_gene: TRBJ2-3; abundance: .; d_gene: TRBD2; v_gene: TRBV5-1
CDR3aa: CASSLGLAGGLDTQYF; CDR3nt: TGTGCCAGCAGCTTGGGACTAGCGGGAGGTCTAGATACGCAGTATTTT; j_gene: TRBJ2-3; abundance: .; d_gene: TRBD2; v_gene: TRBV7-2
CDR3aa: CASIPGQGANIQYF; CDR3nt: TGTGCCAGCATCCCGGGACAGGGGGCGAACATTCAGTACTTC; j_gene: TRBJ2-4; abundance: .; d_gene: TRBD1; v_gene: TRBV2
CDR3aa: CASSLTRDTGTDTQYF; CDR3nt: TGCGCCAGCAGCCTGACCCGGGACACCGGCACAGATACGCAGTATTTT; j_gene: TRBJ2-3; abundance: .; d_gene: .; v_gene: TRBV4-1
CDR3aa: CASSPGGGNTIYF; CDR3nt: TGTGCCAGCAGTCCTGGCGGTGGAAACACCATATATTTT; j_gene: TRBJ1-3; abundance: .; d_gene: .; v_gene: TRBV6-5
CDR3aa: CASSERTGGPKGQYF; CDR3nt: TGTGCCAGCAGCGAAAGGACAGGGGGACCAAAAGGGCAGTACTTC; j_gene: TRBJ2-7; abundance: .; d_gene: TRBD1; v_gene: TRBV11-2
CDR3aa: CARSSGTQIYEQYF; CDR3nt: TGTGCCAGAAGCTCCGGGACGCAAATCTACGAGCAGTACTTC; j_gene: TRBJ2-7; abundance: .; d_gene: .; v_gene: TRBV5-3
CDR3aa: CASSLERETQYF; CDR3nt: TGTGCCAGCAGCTTAGAAAGAGAGACCCAGTACTTC; j_gene: TRBJ2-5; abundance: .; d_gene: .; v_gene: TRBV11-2
CDR3aa: CASSVDSGRTTDTQYF; CDR3nt: TGTGCCAGCAGCGTAGATAGCGGGAGGACCACAGATACGCAGTATTTT; j_gene: TRBJ2-3; abundance: .; d_gene: TRBD2; v_gene: TRBV9
CDR3aa: CASSVEQGGTTDTQYF; CDR3nt: TGTGCCAGCAGCGTAGAACAGGGGGGGACCACAGATACGCAGTATTTT; j_gene: TRBJ2-3; abundance: .; d_gene: .; v_gene: TRBV9
CDR3aa: CSVAGERTTSTDTQYF; CDR3nt: TGCAGCGTTGCGGGAGAAAGGACGACGAGCACAGATACGCAGTATTTT; j_gene: TRBJ2-3; abundance: .; d_gene: .; v_gene: TRBV29-1
CDR3aa: CAWTGQGNSPLHF; CDR3nt: TGTGCCTGGACGGGACAGGGTAATTCACCCCTCCACTTT; j_gene: TRBJ1-6; abundance: .; d_gene: TRBD1; v_gene: TRBV30
CDR3aa: CASQGRANGYTF; CDR3nt: TGTGCCAGCCAGGGAAGGGCGAATGGCTACACCTTC; j_gene: TRBJ1-2; abundance: .; d_gene: .; v_gene: TRBV27
CDR3aa: CASLGTDQNIQYF; CDR3nt: TGTGCCAGCCTCGGGACAGACCAAAACATTCAGTACTTC; j_gene: TRBJ2-4; abundance: .; d_gene: TRBD1; v_gene: TRBV7-8
CDR3aa: CASSPWQYTGELFF; CDR3nt: TGTGCCAGCTCACCCTGGCAGTACACCGGGGAGCTGTTTTTT; j_gene: TRBJ2-2; abundance: .; d_gene: .; v_gene: TRBV18
CDR3aa: CASSVAAVGTEAFF; CDR3nt: TGTGCCAGCAGCGTAGCGGCCGTGGGAACTGAAGCTTTCTTT; j_gene: TRBJ1-1; abundance: .; d_gene: .; v_gene: TRBV9
CDR3aa: CASSSSGVTGELFF; CDR3nt: TGCGCCAGCAGCTCGTCAGGGGTGACCGGGGAGCTGTTTTTT; j_gene: TRBJ2-2; abundance: .; d_gene: .; v_gene: TRBV5-1
CDR3aa: CASSLGRAQDTQYF; CDR3nt: TGTGCCAGCAGCTTGGGCAGGGCACAGGATACGCAGTATTTT; j_gene: TRBJ2-3; abundance: .; d_gene: .; v_gene: TRBV7-2
CDR3aa: CAIGQGPNEKLFF; CDR3nt: TGTGCCATTGGACAGGGGCCTAATGAAAAACTGTTTTTT; j_gene: TRBJ1-4; abundance: .; d_gene: TRBD1; v_gene: TRBV10-3
CDR3aa: CASSRGEENTEAFF; CDR3nt: TGTGCCAGCTCACGAGGAGAGGAGAACACTGAAGCTTTCTTT; j_gene: TRBJ1-1; abundance: once; d_gene: .; v_gene: TRBV18
CDR3aa: CASSPGLARSYEQYF; CDR3nt: TGTGCCAGCAGCCCCGGACTAGCGCGATCCTACGAGCAGTACTTC; j_gene: TRBJ2-7; abundance: .; d_gene: TRBD2; v_gene: TRBV6-5